Below, 9 T cell receptor beta chains from the same sample are listed, as sequenced in a study of T cell repertoires and Cas9 in healthy adults. Libraries were prepared by immunoSEQ multiplex PCR; TCRdb keeps only in-frame clonotypes and omits some of them. In the table there are over 20,000 clones, more than 80% of which are singletons. The specimen sequenced was CD4+ effector T cells (CD127+, CD25-, CD137-, CD154-) from PBMCs; culture status not recorded. The receptor set was obtained from a human donor in good health.

J is TRBJ2-3 and V is TRBV7-8, with TRBD2 identical over 10 bases. Germline V CDR1 and CDR2: SGHVS, FQNEAQ. This CDR3 has 17 amino acids. V trimming: 4 bases; J trimming: 0 bases; junction bases outside the gene matches: 7. DNA of the CDR3: TGTGCCAGCAGCTGGCCAACGACTAGCGGGAGCACAGATACGCAGTATTTT. Translated, it gives CASSWPTTSGSTDTQYF.

This sequence joins TRBV19 and TRBJ2-5, with D perhaps matching TRBD1 or TRBD2 (6 bases each). CDR3 length: 14 amino acids. V was clipped by 7 bases and J by 6 bases, with 18 bases between them. The germline V gene encodes CDR1 LNHDA and CDR2 SQIVND (reference sequence). In DNA, the CDR3 is TGTGCCAGTATCGACAGCGGAGGGGGGAAGACCCAGTACTTC. Encoded protein: CASIDSGGGKTQYF.

V gene TRBV6-6 combines with J gene TRBJ2-1; tentatively, D is TRBD2 (6 bases). Germline-derived CDR1 and CDR2 are MNHNY and SVGAGI (reference sequence). Trimming cost V 6 bases and J 2 bases, with 17 bases left between them. There are 16 residues in the CDR3. Here the CDR3 DNA reads TGTGCCAGCAGCCGCCGGGGTGCGGGGACCTACAATGAGCAGTTCTTC. This codes for CASSRRGAGTYNEQFF.

V usage is TRBV6-6 and J usage is TRBJ1-1; possible D gene TRBD1, 5 bases. Germline CDR1 and CDR2: MNHNY and SVGAGI (reference sequence). The CDR3 has 13 amino acids. Trimming cost V 7 bases and J 4 bases, with 13 bases left between them. Here the CDR3 DNA reads TGTGCCAGCATTAAAAGGGGTAGCACTGAAGCTTTCTTT. Encoded protein: CASIKRGSTEAFF.

The chain carries TRBV5-4 and TRBJ1-2, with D uncertain. CDR1 and CDR2 (germline): SGHNT, YYREEE (reference sequence). The CDR3 is made up of 13 amino acids. V was pared by 3 bases and J by 4 bases, with 10 bases between. CDR3 nucleotide sequence: TGTGCCAGCAGCTGGGCAGGCCTCTATGGCTACACCTTC. It specifies CASSWAGLYGYTF. Complete variable domain (other parts from reference TRBV5-4 and TRBJ1-2): ETGVTQSPTHLIKTRGQQVTLRCSSQSGHNTVSWYQQALGQGPQFIFQYYREEENGRGNFPPRFSGLQFPNYSSELNVNALELDDSALYLCASSWAGLYGYTFGSGTRLTVV.

This clone was seen only once. J is TRBJ2-3 and V is TRBV4-3, with unresolved D. Germline CDR1 LGHNA, CDR2 YSLEER. The CDR3 covers 13 residues. Deletions cut 4 bases from V and 3 bases from J, with 8 bases between. The CDR3 sequence is CASSRQLTDTQYF. The CDR3 bases are TGCGCCAGCAGCCGGCAGCTAACAGATACGCAGTATTTT.

The rearrangement links TRBV28 to TRBJ1-5, with D unresolved. Looked up from germline, CDR1 is MDHEN and CDR2 is SYDVKM. The CDR3 consists of 15 residues. Deletions cut 2 bases from V and 3 bases from J, with 11 bases between. The CDR3 here is CASSLRASDNQPQHF. CDR3 DNA sequence: TGTGCCAGCAGTTTAAGAGCATCCGACAATCAGCCCCAGCATTTT. The entire variable domain, with the rest obtained from reference TRBV28 and TRBJ1-5, is as follows: DVKVTQSSRYLVKRTGEKVFLECVQDMDHENMFWYRQDPGLGLRLIYFSYDVKMKEKGDIPEGYSVSREKKERFSLILESASTNQTSMYLCASSLRASDNQPQHFGDGTRLSIL.

The chain couples TRBV4-3 to TRBJ1-4; D is uncertain. The CDR3 extends over 14 amino acids. V dropped 0 bases and J dropped 10 bases, with 12 bases sitting between them. CDR1 is LGHNA, CDR2 YSLEER, per germline. The CDR3 loop is CASSQDEWRGKLFF. Written as DNA, the CDR3 is TGCGCCAGCAGCCAAGATGAATGGCGTGGAAAACTGTTTTTT.

The J gene is TRBJ1-4, the V gene TRBV4-1; D unclear. Germline V CDR1 and CDR2: MGHRA, YSYEKL. The CDR3 sequence is 14 residues long. With 0 bases removed from V and 8 bases from J, the gap between germline ends came to 10 bases. This chain's CDR3 is CASSQDTGWEKLFF. In nucleotides, the CDR3 is TGCGCCAGCAGCCAAGACACGGGTTGGGAAAAACTGTTTTTT.